What follows are 29 T cell receptor beta chains derived from one specimen sequenced in a study of cytomegalovirus exposure and HLA in healthy donors. The PCR made use of 60 Vbeta and 13 Jbeta primers. Repertoires were generated with immunoSEQ multiplex PCR, while TCRdb's copy carries only in-frame clones and drops some. The data show 150,000 to 200,000 clones, roughly 84% seen once. Specimen: PBMCs. Receptors were obtained from a man aged 50-60 years in good health and CMV-seropositive.

J is TRBJ2-3 and V is TRBV9, with D perhaps matching TRBD1 (5 bases). CDR1 and CDR2 (germline): SGDLS, YYNGEE. CDR3 length equals 16 residues. V was shortened by 5 bases and J by 4 bases, with 20 bases between the two germline ends. CDR3 coding DNA: TGTGCCAGCAGTGGAAAACAGGTTAACCGGGCAGATACGCAGTATTTT. Translation gives CASSGKQVNRADTQYF.

CDR3 nucleotide sequence: TGTGCCAGCAGTTATGGAGCTAACTATGGCTACACCTTC. It yields the protein CASSYGANYGYTF. This rearrangement joins TRBV6-5 to TRBJ1-2, with D uncertain. Germline-derived CDR1 and CDR2 are MNHEY and SVGAGI. V lost 3 bases and J 0 bases, leaving 5 bases between the germline ends. CDR3 length: 13 residues.

DNA for the CDR3: TGTGCCAGCAGTAGGACTAGCCCGGGGTACAATGAGCAGTTCTTC. It yields the protein CASSRTSPGYNEQFF. This rearrangement joins TRBV6-5 to TRBJ2-1; 8 positions agree with TRBD2. The V and J ends lost 5 bases and 4 bases, in that order; junction bases with no gene match: 7. This CDR3 has 15 residues. Germline V gene lookup returns CDR1 MNHEY and CDR2 SVGAGI.

V gene TRBV19 combines with J gene TRBJ1-1; perhaps TRBD1 as D (6 bases). The V and J ends lost 0 bases and 2 bases respectively, with 16 bases between them. Looked up from germline, CDR1 is LNHDA and CDR2 is SQIVND (reference sequence). CDR3 size: 17 residues. In DNA, the CDR3 is TGTGCCAGTAGTATAGATCGAGAGGGCAGGGGAAACACTGAAGCTTTCTTT. Protein: CASSIDREGRGNTEAFF.

This clone was seen a single time. The chain joins TRBV6-4 to TRBJ2-3; a weak D match, TRBD2 (6 bases). CDR1 and CDR2 from the germline V gene are MRHNA and SNTAGT. V lost 4 bases, J lost 1 base, and 9 bases lay in between. The CDR3 contains 14 residues. The CDR3 coding sequence is TGTGCCAGCAGTGTTCAGCGGGGCACAGATACGCAGTATTTT. This codes for CASSVQRGTDTQYF.

This chain joins TRBV27 and TRBJ1-1; unclear D gene. The CDR3 length is 13 residues. CDR1 MNHEY and CDR2 SMNVEV come from the germline V gene (reference sequence). With 3 bases removed from V and 0 bases from J, the gap between germline ends came to 5 bases. The CDR3 region is CASSFDMNTEAFF. DNA of the CDR3: TGTGCCAGCAGTTTTGACATGAACACTGAAGCTTTCTTT.

This chain links TRBV11-2 with TRBJ2-5, with D perhaps matching TRBD2 (5 bases). Germline loops: CDR1 SGHAT, CDR2 FQNNGV. There are 14 residues in the CDR3. Trimming cost V 1 base and J 5 bases, with 11 bases left between them. The CDR3 DNA follows: TGTGCCAGCAGCTTAGTAGTACGAGGGGAGACCCAGTACTTC. Its protein is CASSLVVRGETQYF.

CDR3 sequence: CTSSQERITGWDASYNEQFF. Here the CDR3 DNA reads TGCACCAGCAGCCAGGAAAGGATAACAGGGTGGGATGCCTCCTACAATGAGCAGTTCTTC. V gene TRBV1 combines with J gene TRBJ2-1; TRBD1 is the table's D call and was not checked against the DNA. TRBV1 is a known pseudogene. This CDR3 is 20 amino acids long.

This chain uses TRBV7-8 with TRBJ2-2; 9 bases fit TRBD1. Germline CDR1 SGHVS, CDR2 FQNEAQ. The CDR3 consists of 16 residues. V dropped 5 bases and J dropped 1; count of bases not matched to a gene: 5. CDR3 nucleotide sequence: TGTGCCAGCAGCCATCCGGGACAGGGGAACACCGGGGAGCTGTTTTTT. Translating gives CASSHPGQGNTGELFF.

V is TRBV29-1 and J is TRBJ2-5, with D tentatively TRBD2 (7 bases). This CDR3 is built from 13 residues. The V gene lost 5 bases and the J gene lost 5 bases, with 15 bases spanning the gap. Looked up from germline, CDR1 is SQVTM and CDR2 is ANQGSEA. Here the CDR3 reads CSVRGGRMETQYF. The CDR3, as DNA: TGCAGCGTTAGGGGGGGGAGGATGGAGACCCAGTACTTC.

The genes are TRBV18 and TRBJ1-2; a weak D match, TRBD1 (6 bases). The germline CDR1 and CDR2 sequences are KGHSH and LQKENI. V lost 3 bases and J 6 bases, leaving 20 bases between the germline ends. The CDR3 runs to 16 residues. The CDR3 sequence: CASSPGTSAVRDGYTF. Written as DNA, the CDR3 is TGTGCCAGCTCACCCGGGACATCCGCTGTTAGGGATGGCTACACCTTC.

This clone has just a few counts. V is TRBV11-2 and J is TRBJ1-2, with a weak D call TRBD1 (6 bases). The CDR3 runs 12 residues. Germline assignment: CDR1 SGHAT and CDR2 FQNNGV. The ends were cut back, 4 bases at V and 14 bases at J, with 17 bases in the middle. The CDR3 here is CASSYAGARRTF. The CDR3 DNA sequence: TGTGCCAGCAGCTATGCGGGGGCTAGAAGGACCTTC.

The chain has TRBV19 and TRBJ1-4, with unresolved D. Germline CDR1 reads LNHDA; CDR2 reads SQIVND (reference sequence). V was clipped by 7 bases and J by 5 bases, with 14 bases between them. This CDR3 is built from 14 residues. CDR3 region: CASIRAPGNEKLFF. CDR3 nucleotides: TGTGCCAGTATCCGGGCCCCGGGGAATGAAAAACTGTTTTTT.

The chain has TRBV7-8 and TRBJ2-7; TRBD2 matches at 10 bases. The germline V gene encodes CDR1 SGHVS and CDR2 FQNEAQ. CDR3 length: 20 residues. V gave up 0 bases and J gave up 0 bases; unmatched junction bases: 14. CDR3 in amino acids: CASSLARGLAEGGSSYEQYV. Written as DNA, the CDR3 is TGTGCCAGCAGCTTAGCGCGAGGACTAGCGGAGGGGGGGAGCTCCTACGAGCAGTACGTC.

This clone was counted between two and nine times. The rearrangement uses TRBV6-6 and TRBJ2-2; D is perhaps TRBD1 (8 bases). Germline V CDR1 and CDR2: MNHNY, SVGAGI (reference sequence). Between the trimmed V and J ends, which lost 5 bases and 5 bases, there was a span of 15 bases. CDR3 length equals 15 residues. CDR3: CASSNTGGGTGELFF. The CDR3 DNA is TGTGCCAGCAGTAATACAGGGGGGGGAACCGGGGAGCTGTTTTTT.

J is TRBJ2-4 and V is TRBV6-6; no reliable D call. There are 14 residues in the CDR3. The germline CDR1 and CDR2 sequences are MNHNY and SVGAGI (reference sequence). V shed 7 bases and J shed 6 bases, with 16 bases lying between them. The CDR3 here is CASTSTPGVNIQYF. CDR3 in DNA: TGTGCCAGCACCTCCACCCCCGGAGTAAACATTCAGTACTTC.

This chain connects TRBV7-9 to TRBJ2-3, with a tentative D call TRBD2 (6 bases). This CDR3 has 13 amino acids. From germline, CDR1 is SEHNR and CDR2 FQNEAQ (reference sequence). V was clipped by 5 bases and J by 2 bases, with 8 bases between them. The CDR3 sequence is CASSRDFTDTQYF. The CDR3 region has the DNA TGTGCCAGCAGCCGGGACTTCACAGATACGCAGTATTTT. The variable domain in full, with the rest retrieved from reference TRBV7-9 and TRBJ2-3, is DTGVSQNPRHKITKRGQNVTFRCDPISEHNRLYWYRQTLGQGPEFLTYFQNEAQLEKSRLLSDRFSAERPKGSFSTLEIQRTEQGDSAMYLCASSRDFTDTQYFGPGTRLTVL.

V and J are TRBV7-2 and TRBJ1-4; D not resolved. The V gene lost 3 bases and the J gene lost 13 bases, with 9 bases spanning the gap. The CDR3 is 11 amino acids. CDR1 is SGHTA, CDR2 FQGNSA, per germline. CDR3: CASSFSSRLFF. CDR3 DNA sequence: TGTGCCAGCAGCTTCTCTTCGCGACTGTTTTTT.

The J gene is TRBJ1-4, the V gene TRBV5-1; D ambiguous. The CDR3 spans 14 residues. CDR1 is SGHRS and CDR2 is YFSETQ in the germline V gene. Trimming cost V 5 bases and J 3 bases, with 11 bases left between them. CDR3 sequence (DNA): TGCGCCAGCAGTCCTCTCCCTTCTAATGAAAAACTGTTTTTT. As protein: CASSPLPSNEKLFF.

This clone showed up just once. The junction does not match germline at one end; this may be a read error. The rearrangement joins TRBV7-9 to TRBJ1-4, with D possibly matching TRBD1 (6 bases). In germline, CDR1 is SEHNR, CDR2 FQNEAQ (reference sequence). CDR3 size: 16 residues. The CDR3 region is CSSSLVPQGINEKLFF. The CDR3 DNA sequence: TGTTCCAGCAGCTTAGTCCCCCAGGGGATTAATGAAAAACTGTTTTTT. The full variable domain, in which reference TRBV7-9 and TRBJ1-4 provide the parts outside the CDR3, is DTGVSQNPRHKITKRGQNVTFRCDPISEHNRLYWYRQTLGQGPEFLTYFQNEAQLEKSRLLSDRFSAERPKGSFSTLEIQRTEQGDSAMYLCSSSLVPQGINEKLFFGSGTQLSVL.

V is TRBV7-8 and J is TRBJ1-2; the D gene is possibly TRBD1 (5 bases). CDR3 length: 13 amino acids. Germline V gene sequence: CDR1 SGHVS, CDR2 FQNEAQ. Trimming removed 6 bases from V and 8 bases from J, with 16 bases in between. The CDR3, as DNA: TGTGCCAGCAGTCTGGGGGGAATAGGAGGCTACACCTTC. Encoded protein: CASSLGGIGGYTF.

The genes are TRBV5-1 and TRBJ2-5, with D possibly TRBD1 on 6 matching bases. V was trimmed by 0 bases and J by 5 bases, leaving 20 bases between them. The CDR3 has 17 amino acids. In germline, CDR1 is SGHRS, CDR2 YFSETQ. CDR3 nucleotides: TGCGCCAGCAGCTTGGATCCCTCAGGGGTCTGGAAGGAGACCCAGTACTTC. Its translation is CASSLDPSGVWKETQYF.

The V call is TRBV5-4, the J call TRBJ1-2; 12 bases line up with TRBD1. V lost 4 bases and J lost 7; bases outside the gene matches: 11. The CDR3 covers 16 residues. Per the germline V gene, CDR1 is SGHNT and CDR2 is YYREEE (reference sequence). The CDR3 nucleotides are TGTGCCAGCAGCACCGGGACAGGGGGCGAGATCACTGGCTACACCTTC. Its translation is CASSTGTGGEITGYTF. Filled out from reference TRBV5-4 and TRBJ1-2, the complete variable domain reads ETGVTQSPTHLIKTRGQQVTLRCSSQSGHNTVSWYQQALGQGPQFIFQYYREEENGRGNFPPRFSGLQFPNYSSELNVNALELDDSALYLCASSTGTGGEITGYTFGSGTRLTVV.

This clone appeared many times. The CDR3 region is CASSPLTGSATNEKLFF. CDR3 in DNA: TGCGCCAGCAGCCCGCTGACAGGATCCGCAACTAATGAAAAACTGTTTTTT. The chain couples TRBV4-1 to TRBJ1-4; weak D call: TRBD1 (6 bases). The germline CDR1 and CDR2 sequences are MGHRA and YSYEKL. V shed 4 bases and J shed 0 bases, with 15 bases lying between them. The CDR3 runs to 17 residues.

The rearrangement uses TRBV6-5 and TRBJ2-1, with D perhaps matching TRBD2 (5 bases). V was pared by 6 bases and J by 11 bases, with 11 bases between. The CDR3 spans 11 residues. Per germline, CDR1 MNHEY and CDR2 SVGAGI. CDR3 residues: CASRVSGKQFF. The CDR3 nucleotides are TGTGCCAGCAGGGTAAGCGGCAAGCAGTTCTTC.

The J gene is TRBJ1-2, the V gene TRBV5-1; TRBD1 might be the D (5 bases). V lost 0 bases and J lost 4, with 10 bases in between. Per the germline V gene, CDR1 is SGHRS and CDR2 is YFSETQ. This CDR3 is built from 14 residues. CDR3 region: CASSLGGQLYGYTF. CDR3 in DNA: TGCGCCAGCAGCTTGGGAGGACAACTCTATGGCTACACCTTC.

V gene TRBV6-1 combines with J gene TRBJ2-3; TRBD2 aligns across 10 bases. After removal of 6 bases from V and 3 bases from J, the junction contained 3 bases not matched to a gene. Germline V gene lookup returns CDR1 MNHNS and CDR2 SASEGT. The CDR3 has 14 residues. The CDR3 loop is CASSVAGGTDTQYF. CDR3 coding DNA: TGTGCCAGCAGCGTAGCGGGAGGTACAGATACGCAGTATTTT.

The rearrangement links TRBV19 to TRBJ2-2; TRBD2 aligns across 9 bases. The V gene end was trimmed by 7 bases and the J gene end by 8 bases; junction bases not matched to a gene: 8. CDR3 length: 14 amino acids. Germline V lookup: CDR1 LNHDA, CDR2 SQIVND (reference sequence). The CDR3 reads CASIPSGTGGELFF. The CDR3 DNA follows: TGTGCCAGTATCCCTAGCGGGACTGGTGGGGAGCTGTTTTTT.

The rearrangement links TRBV30 to TRBJ1-1, with 8 bases aligning to TRBD1. Germline-derived CDR1 and CDR2 are GTSNPN and SVGIG (reference sequence). CDR3 size: 15 residues. J gave up 0 bases and V 4 bases, and 7 bases lay outside the gene matches. CDR3 sequence reads: CAWNHRDRMNTEAFF. The CDR3 nucleotides read TGTGCCTGGAACCACCGGGACAGGATGAACACTGAAGCTTTCTTT. The full variable domain, rest sourced from reference TRBV30 and TRBJ1-1, is SQTIHQWPATLVQPVGSPLSLECTVEGTSNPNLYWYRQAAGRGLQLLFYSVGIGQISSEVPQNLSASRPQDRQFILSSKKLLLSDSGFYLCAWNHRDRMNTEAFFGQGTRLTVV.